One sample yielded the 10 T cell receptor beta chains listed below, sequenced in a study of OX40 agonist ivuxolimab in advanced cancers. The data were produced by immunoSEQ multiplex PCR, yet TCRdb's version contains in-frame clones alone and is incomplete. The sample carries some 64,000 clones, 80% to 90% recorded once. This specimen consisted of CD4+ or CD8+ T cells sorted from blood, obtained in a trial of the OX40 agonist ivuxolimab. The source is an adult with an advanced solid tumor such as melanoma, head and neck, liver or kidney cancer.

Only one count was recorded for this clone. The chain recombines TRBV9 with TRBJ2-5; the match to TRBD2 covers 7 bases. After removal of 0 bases from V and 3 bases from J, the junction contained 2 bases not matched to a gene. Germline values: CDR1 SGDLS, CDR2 YYNGEE. CDR3 length equals 14 residues. CDR3: CASSVGLAEETQYF. DNA for the CDR3: TGTGCCAGCAGCGTAGGTCTAGCGGAAGAGACCCAGTACTTC.

The chain couples TRBV18 to TRBJ2-7; 8 bases agree with TRBD1. The CDR3 sequence is 15 residues long. After removal of 4 bases from V and 2 bases from J, the junction contained 7 bases not matched to a gene. Germline V lookup: CDR1 KGHSH, CDR2 LQKENI. CDR3 in DNA: TGTGCCAGCTCACAGGGACAGGCTTCAACCTACGAGCAGTACTTC. Translating it yields CASSQGQASTYEQYF.

The V and J genes are TRBV2 and TRBJ1-5, with TRBD1 identical over 7 bases. CDR1 is SNHLY and CDR2 is FYNNEI in the germline V gene. V dropped 7 bases and J dropped 4; count of bases not matched to a gene: 7. CDR3 length equals 14 residues. The CDR3 nucleotides are TGTGCCAGCACCCAGGGACAGACAAATCAGCCCCAGCATTTT. This gives the protein CASTQGQTNQPQHF. Full variable domain (remainder filled in from reference TRBV2 and TRBJ1-5): EPEVTQTPSHQVTQMGQEVILRCVPISNHLYFYWYRQILGQKVEFLVSFYNNEISEKSEIFDDQFSVERPDGSNFTLKIRSTKLEDSAMYFCASTQGQTNQPQHFGDGTRLSIL.

The chain joins TRBV19 to TRBJ1-2, with 7 bases that match TRBD1. The trim removed 2 bases at V and 0 bases at J, leaving 3 bases unmatched. This CDR3 region has 15 residues. Germline-derived CDR1 and CDR2 are LNHDA and SQIVND (reference sequence). Here the CDR3 DNA reads TGTGCCAGTAGTATATACGGGACAGCTAACTATGGCTACACCTTC. As protein: CASSIYGTANYGYTF.

The genes are TRBV7-2 and TRBJ1-4; 7 nucleotides align to TRBD1. Germline loops: CDR1 SGHTA, CDR2 FQGNSA. CDR3 size: 14 residues. The V gene end was trimmed by 5 bases and the J gene end by 7 bases; junction bases not matched to a gene: 7. CDR3 amino acids: CASSQGGGGEKLFF. The CDR3 nucleotides read TGTGCCAGCAGCCAGGGGGGTGGTGGTGAAAAACTGTTTTTT.

The chain uses TRBV4-2 and TRBJ2-1, with 7 bases fitting TRBD2. The CDR3 spans 18 residues. CDR1 and CDR2 (germline): LGHNA, YNFKEQ. J gave up 4 bases and V 0 bases, and 12 bases lay outside the gene matches. CDR3 sequence: CASSQDPTGGRDYNEQFF. CDR3 bases: TGTGCCAGCAGCCAAGACCCGACCGGCGGGAGAGATTACAATGAGCAGTTCTTC.

Written as DNA, the CDR3 is TGCGCCAGCAGCGCCGGGACCGGTGACTACGAGCAGTACTTC. Translated, it gives CASSAGTGDYEQYF. The chain uses TRBV5-1 and TRBJ2-7; D is perhaps TRBD1 or TRBD2 (5 bases each). Trimming shortened V by 4 bases and J by 3 bases, and 14 bases separated the two germline ends. The CDR3 sequence is 14 residues long. CDR1 is SGHRS, CDR2 YFSETQ, per germline.

V is TRBV11-3 and J is TRBJ2-1, with TRBD1 as a possible D gene (6 bases). Looked up from germline, CDR1 is SGHNT and CDR2 is YENEEA. The CDR3 is 16 amino acids. V was pared by 5 bases and J by 3 bases, with 17 bases between. CDR3 sequence (DNA): TGTGCCAGCAGCCCTAGGCTACAGGGATTCTACAATGAGCAGTTCTTC. The encoded protein is CASSPRLQGFYNEQFF.

The V call is TRBV5-4, the J call TRBJ1-5; D perhaps matches TRBD1 (6 bases). Trimming took 0 bases from V and 5 from J, leaving 9 bases between them. The CDR3 spans 14 residues. Germline loops: CDR1 SGHNT, CDR2 YYREEE (reference sequence). In nucleotides, the CDR3 is TGTGCCAGCAGCTTGGAGGGGGGAGATCAGCCCCAGCATTTT. Its translation is CASSLEGGDQPQHF.

V is TRBV7-9 and J is TRBJ2-1; a weak D match, TRBD2 (7 bases). The CDR3 is 15 amino acids. V shed 5 bases and J shed 2 bases, with 13 bases lying between them. Looked up from germline, CDR1 is SEHNR and CDR2 is FQNEAQ (reference sequence). CDR3 nucleotide sequence: TGTGCCAGCAGCACCTTGGGGGGGCCCTACAATGAGCAGTTCTTC. Encoded protein: CASSTLGGPYNEQFF.